This T cell receptor (beta chain) was sequenced in a study of shared clonotypes between healthy human individuals. Overall study context: CD4 naive and CD4 memory each took three plates per donor, while CD8 naive took two and CD8 memory one.

CDR3 length: 13 residues. Germline CDR1 is MDHEN and CDR2 is SYDVKM. Trimming left V 5 bases short and J 2 bases short, with 7 bases between. Sequencing used immunoSEQ multiplex PCR; TCRdb keeps in-frame clones, though not all of them. The table has about 1.5 million clones, roughly 96% seen once. The rearrangement joins TRBV28 to TRBJ2-1; D is possibly TRBD1 or TRBD2 (5 bases each). The TCR comes from a young man in good health. Sequencing was carried out using naive CD4+ T cells sorted from blood. Subset of the sample: CD45RA+ positively selected. Here the CDR3 reads CASSGGPYNEQFF. CDR3 DNA sequence: TGTGCCAGCAGTGGGGGACCCTACAATGAGCAGTTCTTC.